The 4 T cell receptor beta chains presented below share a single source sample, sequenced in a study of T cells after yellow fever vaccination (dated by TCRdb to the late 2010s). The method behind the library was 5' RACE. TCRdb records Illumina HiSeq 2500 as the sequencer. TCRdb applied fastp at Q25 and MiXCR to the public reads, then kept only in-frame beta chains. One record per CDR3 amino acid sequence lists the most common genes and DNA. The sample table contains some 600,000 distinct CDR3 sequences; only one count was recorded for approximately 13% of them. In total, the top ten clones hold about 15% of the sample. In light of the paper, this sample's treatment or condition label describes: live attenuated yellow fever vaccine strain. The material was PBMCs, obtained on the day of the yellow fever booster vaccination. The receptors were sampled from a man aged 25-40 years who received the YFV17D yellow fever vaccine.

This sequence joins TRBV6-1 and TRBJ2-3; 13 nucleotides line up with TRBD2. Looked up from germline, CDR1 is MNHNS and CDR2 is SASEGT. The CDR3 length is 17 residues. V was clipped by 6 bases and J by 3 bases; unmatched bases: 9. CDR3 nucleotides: TGTGCCAGCAGCGGACTAGCGGGAGCCTCCCCTACAGATACGCAGTATTTT. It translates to CASSGLAGASPTDTQYF.

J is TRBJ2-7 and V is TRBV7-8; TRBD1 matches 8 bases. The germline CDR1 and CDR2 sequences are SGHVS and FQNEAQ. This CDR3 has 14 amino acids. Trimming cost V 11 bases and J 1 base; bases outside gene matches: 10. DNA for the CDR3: TGTGCCGCCAGCAGGACAGGGAGATCCTACGAGCAGTACTTC. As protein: CAASRTGRSYEQYF.

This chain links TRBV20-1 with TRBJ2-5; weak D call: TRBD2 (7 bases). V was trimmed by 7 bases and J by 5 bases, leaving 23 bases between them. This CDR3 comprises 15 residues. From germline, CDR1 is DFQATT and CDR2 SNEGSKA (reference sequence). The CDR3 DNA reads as TGCAGTGGGGGGCTGGCGGGAGAAGTAGGGGAGACCCAGTACTTC. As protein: CSGGLAGEVGETQYF.

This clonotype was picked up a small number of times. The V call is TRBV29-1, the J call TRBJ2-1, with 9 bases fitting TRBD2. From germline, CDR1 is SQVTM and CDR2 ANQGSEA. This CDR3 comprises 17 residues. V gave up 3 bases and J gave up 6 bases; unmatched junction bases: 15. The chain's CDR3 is CSVDPAGGWRRFNEQFF. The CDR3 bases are TGCAGCGTTGATCCAGCGGGAGGCTGGCGGCGTTTCAATGAGCAGTTCTTC.